These 31 T cell receptor beta chains were sequenced from one sample in a study of CD8+ T cells in alopecia areata. Sequencing templates came from extracted RNA that was reverse transcribed into cDNA. Sequencing used immunoSEQ multiplex PCR; TCRdb keeps in-frame clones, though not all of them. The table shows roughly 120,000 clones, with 58% occurring only once. This sample's treatment: oral pan-JAK inhibitor, 5-10 mg twice daily. Sample: CD8+ T cells sorted from blood, taken at week 4, from a patient treated with tofacitinib. All receptors derive from a human donor with alopecia areata.

This clone showed up just a few times. The chain carries TRBV2 and TRBJ2-1; 7 bases match TRBD2. The V and J ends lost 9 bases and 9 bases, in that order; junction bases with no gene match: 8. The germline V gene encodes CDR1 SNHLY and CDR2 FYNNEI. CDR3 size: 12 residues. CDR3 sequence (DNA): TGTGCCAGTAGCGGGCTGGACGGTGAGCAGTTCTTC. As protein: CASSGLDGEQFF.

CDR3 DNA: TGTGCCAGCAGTTACTCGACCCCGTTAGGGGAGGAGCAGTTCTTC. This translates into CASSYSTPLGEEQFF. The V gene is TRBV6-6, the J gene TRBJ2-1, with D perhaps assigned TRBD1 or TRBD2 (5 bases each). The CDR3 runs to 15 residues. Germline V gene lookup returns CDR1 MNHNY and CDR2 SVGAGI (reference sequence). Trimming stripped 0 bases from V and 10 bases from J, with 16 bases between.

The chain links TRBV23-1 to TRBJ2-3; perhaps TRBD1 as D (6 bases). TRBV23-1 is an ORF, and what it does is uncertain. The CDR3 has 19 residues. V was clipped by 4 bases and J by 2 bases, with 25 bases between them. Here the CDR3 reads CASSPPVISLGAFTDTQYF. The CDR3 DNA reads TGCGCCAGCAGTCCCCCCGTGATATCCCTGGGGGCCTTCACAGATACGCAGTATTTT.

The chain is built from TRBV4-1 and TRBJ1-1; no definite D call. The ends were cut back, 5 bases at V and 4 bases at J, with 8 bases in the middle. CDR1 is MGHRA, CDR2 YSYEKL, per germline. CDR3 length equals 12 residues. The CDR3 DNA sequence: TGCGCCAGCAGCAACCGACTCACTGAAGCTTTCTTT. It encodes CASSNRLTEAFF.

The V and J genes are TRBV14 and TRBJ1-2, with D maybe TRBD1 (6 bases). V was clipped by 1 base and J by 8 bases, with 17 bases between them. This CDR3 is 15 amino acids long. Germline V gene data show CDR1 as SGHDN and CDR2 as FVKESK. CDR3 region: CASSQVAGAGEGYTF. Here the CDR3 DNA reads TGTGCCAGCAGCCAAGTGGCTGGGGCAGGGGAAGGCTACACCTTC.

This chain connects TRBV5-6 to TRBJ2-7, with 7 bases matching TRBD1. CDR3 size: 13 residues. Looked up from germline, CDR1 is SGHDT and CDR2 is YYEEEE. With V trimmed by 2 bases and J by 5 bases, 4 bases remained unmatched. CDR3 bases: TGTGCCAGCAGCTTAGGACAGGCCGACGAGCAGTACTTC. Encoded protein: CASSLGQADEQYF. The entire variable domain, with the rest obtained from reference TRBV5-6 and TRBJ2-7, is as follows: DAGVTQSPTHLIKTRGQQVTLRCSPKSGHDTVSWYQQALGQGPQFIFQYYEEEERQRGNFPDRFSGHQFPNYSSELNVNALLLGDSALYLCASSLGQADEQYFGPGTRLTVT.

This chain links TRBV30 with TRBJ1-1, with TRBD1 matching over 10 bases. CDR1 and CDR2 from the germline V gene are GTSNPN and SVGIG (reference sequence). Trimming took 5 bases from V and 6 from J; bases not matched to a gene: 6. The CDR3 spans 13 residues. The CDR3 spells CAWGTGARAEAFF. In DNA form, the CDR3 reads TGTGCCTGGGGGACAGGGGCAAGGGCTGAAGCTTTCTTT.

V is TRBV13 and J is TRBJ1-5; the D is unclear. CDR1 is PRHDT and CDR2 is FYEKMQ in the germline V gene (reference sequence). Trimming removed 0 bases from V and 4 bases from J, with 10 bases in between. The CDR3 sequence is 15 residues long. The CDR3 reads CASSLGATYNQPQHF. In DNA form, the CDR3 reads TGTGCCAGCAGCTTAGGGGCAACATATAATCAGCCCCAGCATTTT.

The J gene is TRBJ2-7, the V gene TRBV4-1; the D gene is possibly TRBD1 (6 bases). This CDR3 contains 13 residues. V was trimmed by 1 base and J by 2 bases, leaving 6 bases between them. CDR1 and CDR2 from the germline V gene are MGHRA and YSYEKL. The CDR3 is CASSQGQAYEQYF. CDR3 nucleotides: TGCGCCAGCAGCCAAGGACAGGCCTACGAGCAGTACTTC.

This chain uses TRBV28 with TRBJ2-7; D might be TRBD1 or TRBD2, each matching 6 bases. The CDR3 is 15 amino acids. Trimming took 4 bases from V and 4 from J, leaving 17 bases between them. Germline V lookup: CDR1 MDHEN, CDR2 SYDVKM. This CDR3 reads CASSSTGTSSYEQYF. The CDR3, as DNA: TGTGCCAGCAGTTCAACAGGGACTTCTTCGTACGAGCAGTACTTC.

CDR3 nucleotide sequence: TGTGCCACCAGCAGCACACAGGTTATAGCCGGCTACACCTTC. This sequence encodes CATSSTQVIAGYTF. J is TRBJ1-2 and V is TRBV15, with D possibly being TRBD1 (5 bases). CDR1 and CDR2 (germline): LNHNV, YYDKDF (reference sequence). Trimming removed 3 bases at V and 8 bases at J, with 16 bases between. The CDR3 has 14 amino acids.

The chain combines TRBV27 with TRBJ1-2; D might be TRBD1 (5 bases). Per the germline V gene, CDR1 is MNHEY and CDR2 is SMNVEV (reference sequence). The CDR3 contains 12 residues. V lost 4 bases to trimming and J lost 8 bases, with 11 bases between them. DNA for the CDR3: TGTGCCAGCAGTTCTGGGGGGGTAGGCTACACCTTC. Its protein is CASSSGGVGYTF.

The rearrangement uses TRBV13 and TRBJ2-3, with TRBD2 identical over 9 bases. CDR1 and CDR2 (germline): PRHDT, FYEKMQ (reference sequence). This CDR3 region has 17 residues. Germline trimming cut 3 bases from V and 4 bases from J; bases unmatched to any gene: 11. The CDR3 bases are TGTGCCAGCAGCTTGCCCGCTAGCGGGGAACCTCCAGATACGCAGTATTTT. This sequence encodes CASSLPASGEPPDTQYF.

J is TRBJ2-4 and V is TRBV27, with a tentative D call TRBD2 (6 bases). V was shortened by 6 bases and J by 7 bases, with 16 bases between the two germline ends. This CDR3 is 14 amino acids long. Per germline, CDR1 MNHEY and CDR2 SMNVEV (reference sequence). CDR3 protein: CASSPGGIGNIQYF. CDR3 coding DNA: TGTGCCAGCAGCCCTGGGGGGATTGGCAACATTCAGTACTTC.

The chain combines TRBV30 with TRBJ2-5; 8 positions agree with TRBD1. The J call is doubtful: the DNA matches TRBJ2-7 better. The germline CDR1 and CDR2 sequences are GTSNPN and SVGIG (reference sequence). This CDR3 is built from 11 residues. CDR3 residues: CAGQGDDEQYF. The CDR3 DNA is TGTGCCGGACAGGGCGACGACGAGCAGTACTTC.

The chain carries TRBV25-1 and TRBJ1-1; no firm D call. CDR3 length: 13 residues. Per the germline V gene, CDR1 is MGHDK and CDR2 is SYGVNS. Trimming removed 6 bases from V and 3 bases from J, with 11 bases in between. CDR3 region: CASSSQGYTEAFF. CDR3 sequence (DNA): TGTGCCAGCAGCTCCCAAGGGTACACTGAAGCTTTCTTT.

The V call is TRBV5-6, the J call TRBJ2-1; D perhaps matches TRBD1 (6 bases). This CDR3 comprises 13 residues. Germline V CDR1 and CDR2: SGHDT, YYEEEE. The V end was cut by 6 bases, the J end by 7 bases, with 14 bases between. CDR3 nucleotides: TGTGCCAGCATCGCGGTGAGGGGGAATGAGCAGTTCTTC. The encoded protein is CASIAVRGNEQFF.

The rearrangement links TRBV5-1 to TRBJ2-1; no clear D gene. Trimming stripped 7 bases from V and 7 bases from J, with 12 bases between. Germline CDR1 SGHRS, CDR2 YFSETQ. The CDR3 has 12 residues. The CDR3 here is CASALAGNEQFF. Written as DNA, the CDR3 is TGCGCCAGCGCCCTCGCTGGGAATGAGCAGTTCTTC. Complete variable domain (other parts from reference TRBV5-1 and TRBJ2-1): KAGVTQTPRYLIKTRGQQVTLSCSPISGHRSVSWYQQTPGQGLQFLFEYFSETQRNKGNFPGRFSGRQFSNSRSEMNVSTLELGDSALYLCASALAGNEQFFGPGTRLTVL.

Turning to this clone: Other DNA sequences within the sample encode an identical CDR3. The rearrangement uses TRBV11-1 and TRBJ1-2, with 7 bases that match TRBD1. Losses at the gene ends were 5 bases for V and 4 bases for J; bases not matched to a gene: 4. Germline CDR1 and CDR2: SGHAT and FQDESV (reference sequence). There are 13 residues in the CDR3. DNA for the CDR3: TGTGCCAGCAGCCCCGGGACAGCCTATGGCTACACCTTC. Translated: CASSPGTAYGYTF.

This clone has just one count. J is TRBJ1-6 and V is TRBV30; D is undetermined. The germline CDR1 and CDR2 sequences are GTSNPN and SVGIG (reference sequence). The V and J ends lost 1 base and 6 bases respectively, with 7 bases between them. This CDR3 has 13 amino acids. The CDR3 region is CAWSDTVNSPLHF. CDR3 DNA sequence: TGTGCCTGGAGTGATACGGTTAATTCACCCCTCCACTTT. Combining the CDR3 with reference TRBV30 and TRBJ1-6 gives the whole variable domain SQTIHQWPATLVQPVGSPLSLECTVEGTSNPNLYWYRQAAGRGLQLLFYSVGIGQISSEVPQNLSASRPQDRQFILSSKKLLLSDSGFYLCAWSDTVNSPLHFGNGTRLTVT.

This clone was seen only a few times. The chain links TRBV29-1 to TRBJ2-7, with D perhaps assigned TRBD1 or TRBD2 (5 bases each). This CDR3 contains 13 residues. Germline V gives CDR1 SQVTM, CDR2 ANQGSEA. V was trimmed by 4 bases and J by 1 base, leaving 11 bases between them. CDR3 in amino acids: CSVVWDVSYEQYF. In DNA form, the CDR3 reads TGCAGCGTTGTTTGGGACGTGTCCTACGAGCAGTACTTC.

V and J are TRBV5-1 and TRBJ2-3; 8 bases map to TRBD1. V lost 1 base and J lost 4; bases outside the gene matches: 5. This CDR3 has 15 residues. Germline CDR1 reads SGHRS; CDR2 reads YFSETQ. The chain's CDR3 is CASSLKDRVADTQYF. In nucleotides, the CDR3 is TGCGCCAGCAGCTTGAAGGACAGGGTTGCAGATACGCAGTATTTT.

Concerning this clone: The same CDR3 is also encoded by other DNA sequences in this sample. The chain has TRBV30 and TRBJ1-2; TRBD1 matches at 8 bases. V gave up 0 bases and J gave up 4 bases; unmatched junction bases: 1. There are 13 residues in the CDR3. Per the germline V gene, CDR1 is GTSNPN and CDR2 is SVGIG (reference sequence). Here the CDR3 DNA reads TGTGCCTGGAGTGTAGGGACAGGCTATGGCTACACCTTC. Translation: CAWSVGTGYGYTF. Full variable domain (outside the CDR3, taken from reference TRBV30 and TRBJ1-2): SQTIHQWPATLVQPVGSPLSLECTVEGTSNPNLYWYRQAAGRGLQLLFYSVGIGQISSEVPQNLSASRPQDRQFILSSKKLLLSDSGFYLCAWSVGTGYGYTFGSGTRLTVV.

The chain recombines TRBV9 with TRBJ1-6, with D maybe TRBD1 (5 bases). CDR1 and CDR2 from the germline V gene are SGDLS and YYNGEE. The CDR3 has 15 residues. V was clipped by 0 bases and J by 9 bases, with 13 bases between them. The DNA of the CDR3 is TGTGCCAGCAGCGTAGATGGGGGTACCGCTTCACCCCTCCACTTT. Translation gives CASSVDGGTASPLHF. The variable domain in full, with the rest retrieved from reference TRBV9 and TRBJ1-6, is DSGVTQTPKHLITATGQRVTLRCSPRSGDLSVYWYQQSLDQGLQFLIQYYNGEERAKGNILERFSAQQFPDLHSELNLSSLELGDSALYFCASSVDGGTASPLHFGNGTRLTVT.

This chain links TRBV5-1 with TRBJ1-2; 8 bases line up with TRBD1. V lost 0 bases to trimming and J lost 5 bases; unmatched junction nucleotides: 3. CDR3 length: 14 residues. Germline CDR1 reads SGHRS; CDR2 reads YFSETQ. The CDR3: CASSLGQGRYGYTF. The CDR3, as DNA: TGCGCCAGCAGCTTGGGACAGGGGCGGTATGGCTACACCTTC.

The genes are TRBV7-8 and TRBJ2-7; 7 bases agree with TRBD2. CDR1 is SGHVS, CDR2 FQNEAQ, per germline. Trimming took 5 bases from V and 7 from J; bases not matched to a gene: 8. This CDR3 has 13 amino acids. CDR3 sequence: CASSPGLVSEQYF. The CDR3 region has the DNA TGTGCCAGCAGCCCAGGACTAGTTAGTGAGCAGTACTTC.

The chain has TRBV29-1 and TRBJ2-1, with a possible D match to TRBD2 (5 bases). From germline, CDR1 is SQVTM and CDR2 ANQGSEA. V was clipped by 7 bases and J by 3 bases, with 16 bases between them. The length of the CDR3 is 14 residues. CDR3 nucleotide sequence: TGCAGCGCTCCAGACGGCGGGTTCTACAATGAGCAGTTCTTC. Its translation: CSAPDGGFYNEQFF.

The chain employs TRBV7-9 and TRBJ2-5, with D possibly TRBD1 on 5 matching bases. CDR1 is SEHNR and CDR2 is FQNEAQ in the germline V gene (reference sequence). The ends were cut back, 2 bases at V and 5 bases at J, with 21 bases in the middle. The CDR3 extends over 17 amino acids. CDR3 coding DNA: TGTGCCAGCAGCTTACCCCGGTTAGGGGTCGTGCGGGAGACCCAGTACTTC. Residues: CASSLPRLGVVRETQYF.

Note on this clone: This sample also contains other DNA sequences that code for the same CDR3. This sequence joins TRBV30 and TRBJ2-7, with TRBD1 as a possible D gene (6 bases). With 1 base removed from V and 3 bases from J, the gap between germline ends came to 7 bases. The germline V gene has CDR1 GTSNPN and CDR2 SVGIG (reference sequence). The CDR3 extends over 12 amino acids. CDR3 bases: TGTGCCTGGAGTGCGGACAGCTACGAGCAGTACTTC. This gives the protein CAWSADSYEQYF.

Here the CDR3 reads CAWSRGSNTEAFF. The CDR3 coding sequence is TGTGCCTGGAGTAGGGGATCGAACACTGAAGCTTTCTTT. The chain links TRBV30 to TRBJ1-1; D may be TRBD1 (5 bases). Trimming shortened V by 2 bases and J by 1 base, and 8 bases separated the two germline ends. The CDR3 length is 13 residues. Germline V lookup: CDR1 GTSNPN, CDR2 SVGIG (reference sequence). The entire variable domain, with the rest obtained from reference TRBV30 and TRBJ1-1, is as follows: SQTIHQWPATLVQPVGSPLSLECTVEGTSNPNLYWYRQAAGRGLQLLFYSVGIGQISSEVPQNLSASRPQDRQFILSSKKLLLSDSGFYLCAWSRGSNTEAFFGQGTRLTVV.

The table lists this clone with a few counts. J is TRBJ2-5 and V is TRBV30, with D perhaps matching TRBD1 (6 bases). V was clipped by 4 bases and J by 4 bases, with 13 bases between them. From germline, CDR1 is GTSNPN and CDR2 SVGIG (reference sequence). The CDR3 contains 13 residues. DNA for the CDR3: TGTGCCTGGACAACAGGGTACCGAGAGACCCAGTACTTC. Its protein is CAWTTGYRETQYF. Full variable domain (rest looked up from reference TRBV30 and TRBJ2-5): SQTIHQWPATLVQPVGSPLSLECTVEGTSNPNLYWYRQAAGRGLQLLFYSVGIGQISSEVPQNLSASRPQDRQFILSSKKLLLSDSGFYLCAWTTGYRETQYFGPGTRLLVL.